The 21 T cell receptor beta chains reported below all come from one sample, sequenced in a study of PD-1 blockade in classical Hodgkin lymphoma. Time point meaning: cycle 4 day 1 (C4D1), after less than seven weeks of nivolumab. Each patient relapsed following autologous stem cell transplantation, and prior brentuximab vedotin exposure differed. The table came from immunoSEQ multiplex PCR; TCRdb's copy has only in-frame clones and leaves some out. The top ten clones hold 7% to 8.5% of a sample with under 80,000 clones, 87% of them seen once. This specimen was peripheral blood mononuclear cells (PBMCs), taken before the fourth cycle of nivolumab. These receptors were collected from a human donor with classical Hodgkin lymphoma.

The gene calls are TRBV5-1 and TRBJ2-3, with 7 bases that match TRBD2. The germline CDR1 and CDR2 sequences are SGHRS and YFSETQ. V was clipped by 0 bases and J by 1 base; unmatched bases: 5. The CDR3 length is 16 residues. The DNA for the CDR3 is TGCGCCAGCAGCTTGGCCGGGGGGTTGGGCACAGATACGCAGTATTTT. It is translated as CASSLAGGLGTDTQYF.

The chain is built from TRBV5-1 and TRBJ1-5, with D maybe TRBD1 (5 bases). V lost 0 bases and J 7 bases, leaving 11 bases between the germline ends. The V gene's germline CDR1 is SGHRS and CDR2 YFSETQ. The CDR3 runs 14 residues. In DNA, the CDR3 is TGCGCCAGCAGCTTGGGCGGGGGAAACCAGCCCCAGCATTTT. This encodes CASSLGGGNQPQHF.

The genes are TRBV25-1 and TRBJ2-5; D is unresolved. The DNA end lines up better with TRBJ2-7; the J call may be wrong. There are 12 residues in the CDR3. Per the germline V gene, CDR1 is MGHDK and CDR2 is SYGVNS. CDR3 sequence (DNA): TGTGCCAGCAGTAAGACAACCTACGAGCAGTACTTC. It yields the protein CASSKTTYEQYF.

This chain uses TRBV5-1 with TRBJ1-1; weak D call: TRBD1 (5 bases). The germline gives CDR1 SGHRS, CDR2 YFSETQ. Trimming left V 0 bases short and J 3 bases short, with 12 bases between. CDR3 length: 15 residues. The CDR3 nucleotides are TGCGCCAGCAGCTTGGGTGTACAGGTGCACACTGAAGCTTTCTTT. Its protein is CASSLGVQVHTEAFF.

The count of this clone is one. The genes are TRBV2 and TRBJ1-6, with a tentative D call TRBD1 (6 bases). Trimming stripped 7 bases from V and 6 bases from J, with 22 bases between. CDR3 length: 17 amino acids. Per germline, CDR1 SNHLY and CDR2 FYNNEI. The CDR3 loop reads CASTRTPTGGLNSPLHF. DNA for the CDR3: TGTGCCAGCACTCGAACCCCGACAGGCGGTCTTAATTCACCCCTCCACTTT.

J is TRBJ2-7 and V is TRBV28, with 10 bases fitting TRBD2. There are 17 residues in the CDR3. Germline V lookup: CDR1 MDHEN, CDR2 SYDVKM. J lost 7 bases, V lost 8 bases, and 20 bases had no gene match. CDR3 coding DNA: TGTGCCAGCCGTACCCGTCTTAGCGGGGGGAGCGCTTGGGAGCAGTACTTC. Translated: CASRTRLSGGSAWEQYF. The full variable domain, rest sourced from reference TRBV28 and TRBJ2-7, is DVKVTQSSRYLVKRTGEKVFLECVQDMDHENMFWYRQDPGLGLRLIYFSYDVKMKEKGDIPEGYSVSREKKERFSLILESASTNQTSMYLCASRTRLSGGSAWEQYFGPGTRLTVT.

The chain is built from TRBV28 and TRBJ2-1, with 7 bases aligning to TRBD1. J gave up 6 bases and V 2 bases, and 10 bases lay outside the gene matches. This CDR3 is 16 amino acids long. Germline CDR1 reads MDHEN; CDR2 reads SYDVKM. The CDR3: CASSLPAQGVGNEQFF. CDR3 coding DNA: TGTGCCAGCAGTTTACCGGCCCAGGGGGTCGGCAATGAGCAGTTCTTC.

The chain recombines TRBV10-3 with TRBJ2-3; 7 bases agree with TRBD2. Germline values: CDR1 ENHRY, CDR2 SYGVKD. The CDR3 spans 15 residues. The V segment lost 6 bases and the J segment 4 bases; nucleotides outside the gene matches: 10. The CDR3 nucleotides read TGTGCCATCAGCCCCCGGGACTACGCGGCAGATACGCAGTATTTT. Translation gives CAISPRDYAADTQYF.

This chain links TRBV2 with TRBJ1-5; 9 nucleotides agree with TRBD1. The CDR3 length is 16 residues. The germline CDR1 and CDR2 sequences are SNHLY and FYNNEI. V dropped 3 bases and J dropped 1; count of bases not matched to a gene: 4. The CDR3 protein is CASSDPTGGSNQPQHF. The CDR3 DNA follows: TGTGCCAGCAGTGACCCGACAGGGGGAAGCAATCAGCCCCAGCATTTT. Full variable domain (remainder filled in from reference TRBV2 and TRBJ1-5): EPEVTQTPSHQVTQMGQEVILRCVPISNHLYFYWYRQILGQKVEFLVSFYNNEISEKSEIFDDQFSVERPDGSNFTLKIRSTKLEDSAMYFCASSDPTGGSNQPQHFGDGTRLSIL.

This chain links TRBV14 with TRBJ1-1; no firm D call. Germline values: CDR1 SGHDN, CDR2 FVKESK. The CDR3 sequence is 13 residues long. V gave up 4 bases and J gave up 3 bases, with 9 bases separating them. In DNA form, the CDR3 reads TGTGCCAGCAGCCTTTCACGGTACACTGAAGCTTTCTTT. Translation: CASSLSRYTEAFF.

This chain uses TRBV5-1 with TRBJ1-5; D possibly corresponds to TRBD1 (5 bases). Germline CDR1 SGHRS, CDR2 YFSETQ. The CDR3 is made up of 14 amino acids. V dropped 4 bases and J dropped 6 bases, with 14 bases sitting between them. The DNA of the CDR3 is TGCGCCAGCAGCCCGGTGGGGGGAGGTCAGCCCCAGCATTTT. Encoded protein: CASSPVGGGQPQHF.

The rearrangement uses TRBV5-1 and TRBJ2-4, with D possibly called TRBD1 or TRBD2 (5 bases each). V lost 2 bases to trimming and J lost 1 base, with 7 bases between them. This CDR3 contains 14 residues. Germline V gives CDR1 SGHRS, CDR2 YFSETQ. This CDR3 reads CASSLEGAKNIQYF. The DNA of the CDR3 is TGCGCCAGCAGCTTAGAGGGGGCCAAAAACATTCAGTACTTC. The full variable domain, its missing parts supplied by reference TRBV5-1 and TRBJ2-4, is KAGVTQTPRYLIKTRGQQVTLSCSPISGHRSVSWYQQTPGQGLQFLFEYFSETQRNKGNFPGRFSGRQFSNSRSEMNVSTLELGDSALYLCASSLEGAKNIQYFGAGTRLSVL.

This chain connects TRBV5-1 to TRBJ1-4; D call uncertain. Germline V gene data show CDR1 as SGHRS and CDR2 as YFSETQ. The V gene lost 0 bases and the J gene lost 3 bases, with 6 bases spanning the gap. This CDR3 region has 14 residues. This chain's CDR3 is CASSLDGANEKLFF. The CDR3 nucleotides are TGCGCCAGCAGCTTGGACGGGGCTAATGAAAAACTGTTTTTT.

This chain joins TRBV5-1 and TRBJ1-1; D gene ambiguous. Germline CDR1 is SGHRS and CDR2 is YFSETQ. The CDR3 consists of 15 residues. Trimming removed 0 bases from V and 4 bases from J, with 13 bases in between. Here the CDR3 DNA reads TGCGCCAGCAGCTTGGAGCGATTTTGGTCCACTGAAGCTTTCTTT. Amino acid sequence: CASSLERFWSTEAFF.

CDR3: CASSLESSSEQFF. The CDR3, as DNA: TGCGCCAGCAGCTTGGAATCGTCAAGTGAGCAGTTCTTC. The J gene is TRBJ2-1, the V gene TRBV5-1; D gene ambiguous. Trimming shortened V by 0 bases and J by 9 bases, and 10 bases separated the two germline ends. The CDR3 is made up of 13 amino acids. Germline values: CDR1 SGHRS, CDR2 YFSETQ. The full variable domain, completed using reference TRBV5-1 and TRBJ2-1, is KAGVTQTPRYLIKTRGQQVTLSCSPISGHRSVSWYQQTPGQGLQFLFEYFSETQRNKGNFPGRFSGRQFSNSRSEMNVSTLELGDSALYLCASSLESSSEQFFGPGTRLTVL.

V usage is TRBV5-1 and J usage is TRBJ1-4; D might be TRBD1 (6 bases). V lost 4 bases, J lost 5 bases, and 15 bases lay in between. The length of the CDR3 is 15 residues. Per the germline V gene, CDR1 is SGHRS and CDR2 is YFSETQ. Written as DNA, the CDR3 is TGCGCCAGCAGCCCCGCCGGACAGACGAATGAAAAACTGTTTTTT. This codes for CASSPAGQTNEKLFF.

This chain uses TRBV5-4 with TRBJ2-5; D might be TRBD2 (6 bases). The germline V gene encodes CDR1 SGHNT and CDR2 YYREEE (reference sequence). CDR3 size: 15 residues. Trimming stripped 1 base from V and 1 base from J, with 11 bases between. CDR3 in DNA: TGTGCCAGCAGCTTGCAGCTGGGGGGCCAAGAGACCCAGTACTTC. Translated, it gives CASSLQLGGQETQYF.

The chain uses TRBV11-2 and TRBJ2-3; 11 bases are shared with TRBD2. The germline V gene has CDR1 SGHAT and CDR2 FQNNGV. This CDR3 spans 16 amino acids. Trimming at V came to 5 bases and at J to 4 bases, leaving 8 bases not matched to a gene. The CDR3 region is CASSSSGTSGSDTQYF. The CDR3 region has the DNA TGTGCCAGCAGCAGTTCCGGGACTAGCGGCTCAGATACGCAGTATTTT.

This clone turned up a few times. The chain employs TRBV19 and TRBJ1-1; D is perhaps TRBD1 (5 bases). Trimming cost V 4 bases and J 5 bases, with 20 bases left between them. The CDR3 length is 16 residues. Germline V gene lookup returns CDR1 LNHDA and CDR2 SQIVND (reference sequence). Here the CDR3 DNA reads TGTGCCAGTAGTACCACTCCGGCCGGGGCGGGAACTGAAGCTTTCTTT. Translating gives CASSTTPAGAGTEAFF.

The CDR3 loop reads CASSMYGRSGTEAFF. DNA of the CDR3: TGTGCCAGTAGTATGTACGGTCGATCGGGGACTGAAGCTTTCTTT. The chain has TRBV19 and TRBJ1-1, with D hard to call. The V end lost 3 bases, the J end lost 5 bases, and 16 bases lay between the germline ends. Germline assignment: CDR1 LNHDA and CDR2 SQIVND (reference sequence). The CDR3 covers 15 residues.

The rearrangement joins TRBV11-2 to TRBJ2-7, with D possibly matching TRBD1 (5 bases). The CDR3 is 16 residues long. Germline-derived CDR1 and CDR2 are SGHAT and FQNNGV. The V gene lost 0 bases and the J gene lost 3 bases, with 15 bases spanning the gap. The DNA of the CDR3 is TGTGCCAGCAGCTTAGATCTCTCAGGGTTGTTCTACGAGCAGTACTTC. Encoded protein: CASSLDLSGLFYEQYF.